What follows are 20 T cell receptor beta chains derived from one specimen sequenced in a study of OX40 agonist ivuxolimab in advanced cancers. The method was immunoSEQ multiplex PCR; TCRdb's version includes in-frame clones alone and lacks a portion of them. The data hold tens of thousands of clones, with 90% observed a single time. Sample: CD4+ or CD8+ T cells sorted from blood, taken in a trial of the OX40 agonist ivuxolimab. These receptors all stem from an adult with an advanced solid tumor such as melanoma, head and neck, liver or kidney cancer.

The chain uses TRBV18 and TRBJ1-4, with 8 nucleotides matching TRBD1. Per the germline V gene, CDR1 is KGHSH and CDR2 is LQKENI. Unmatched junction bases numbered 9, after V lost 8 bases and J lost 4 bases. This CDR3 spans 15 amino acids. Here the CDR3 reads CASTIRQGSNEKLFF. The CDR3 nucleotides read TGTGCCAGCACGATCCGACAGGGGAGTAATGAAAAACTGTTTTTT.

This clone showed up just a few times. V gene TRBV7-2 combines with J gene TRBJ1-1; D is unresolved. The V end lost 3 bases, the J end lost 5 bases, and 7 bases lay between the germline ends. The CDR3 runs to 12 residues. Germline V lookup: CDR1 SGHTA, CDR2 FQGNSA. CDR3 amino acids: CASSLKGTEAFF. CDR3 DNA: TGTGCCAGCAGCTTGAAGGGTACTGAAGCTTTCTTT.

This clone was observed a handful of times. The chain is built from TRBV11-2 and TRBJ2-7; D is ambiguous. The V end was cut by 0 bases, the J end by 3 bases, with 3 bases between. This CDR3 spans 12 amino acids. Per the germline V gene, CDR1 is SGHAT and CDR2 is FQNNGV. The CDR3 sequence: CASSLDSYEQYV. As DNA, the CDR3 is TGTGCCAGCAGCTTAGATAGCTACGAGCAGTACGTC.

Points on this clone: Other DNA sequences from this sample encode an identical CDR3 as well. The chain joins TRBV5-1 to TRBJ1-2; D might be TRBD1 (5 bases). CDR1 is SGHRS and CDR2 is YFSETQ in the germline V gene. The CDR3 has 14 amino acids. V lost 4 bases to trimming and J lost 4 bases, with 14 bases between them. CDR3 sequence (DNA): TGCGCCAGCAGCCCCCTGGGGCAGGGCTATGGCTACACCTTC. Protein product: CASSPLGQGYGYTF.

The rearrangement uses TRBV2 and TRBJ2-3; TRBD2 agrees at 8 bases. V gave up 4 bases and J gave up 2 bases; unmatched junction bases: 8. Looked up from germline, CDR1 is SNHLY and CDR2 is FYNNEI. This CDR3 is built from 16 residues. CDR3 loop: CASSGNGGGNTDTQYF. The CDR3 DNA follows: TGTGCCAGCAGTGGGAATGGCGGGGGGAACACAGATACGCAGTATTTT. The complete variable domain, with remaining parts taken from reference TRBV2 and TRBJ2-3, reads EPEVTQTPSHQVTQMGQEVILRCVPISNHLYFYWYRQILGQKVEFLVSFYNNEISEKSEIFDDQFSVERPDGSNFTLKIRSTKLEDSAMYFCASSGNGGGNTDTQYFGPGTRLTVL.

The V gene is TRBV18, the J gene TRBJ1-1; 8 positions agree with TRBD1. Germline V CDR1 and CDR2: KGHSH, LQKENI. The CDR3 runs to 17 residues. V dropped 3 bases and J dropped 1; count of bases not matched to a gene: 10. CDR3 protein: CASSPYAGQGWNTEAFF. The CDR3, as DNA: TGTGCCAGCTCACCTTACGCCGGACAGGGATGGAACACTGAAGCTTTCTTT.

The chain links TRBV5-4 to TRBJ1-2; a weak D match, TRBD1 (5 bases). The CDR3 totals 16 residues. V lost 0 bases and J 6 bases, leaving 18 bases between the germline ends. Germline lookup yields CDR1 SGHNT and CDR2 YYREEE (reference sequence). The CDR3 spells CASSLAEGTGANGYTF. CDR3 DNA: TGTGCCAGCAGCTTGGCCGAGGGGACGGGAGCAAATGGCTACACCTTC. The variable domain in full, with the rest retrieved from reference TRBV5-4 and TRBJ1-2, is ETGVTQSPTHLIKTRGQQVTLRCSSQSGHNTVSWYQQALGQGPQFIFQYYREEENGRGNFPPRFSGLQFPNYSSELNVNALELDDSALYLCASSLAEGTGANGYTFGSGTRLTVV.

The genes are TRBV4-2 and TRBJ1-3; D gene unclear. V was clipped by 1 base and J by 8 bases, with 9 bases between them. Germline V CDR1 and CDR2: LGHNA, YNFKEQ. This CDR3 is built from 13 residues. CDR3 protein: CASSQAKADTIYF. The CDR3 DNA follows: TGTGCCAGCAGCCAAGCAAAAGCAGACACCATATATTTT.

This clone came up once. CDR3 protein: CASSYIGSNQPQHF. The CDR3 coding sequence is TGTGCCAGCAGTTACATCGGCAGCAATCAGCCCCAGCATTTT. This chain links TRBV6-5 with TRBJ1-5; no firm D call. The CDR3 covers 14 residues. Germline V CDR1 and CDR2: MNHEY, SVGAGI. Between the trimmed V and J ends, which lost 2 bases and 1 base, there was a span of 6 bases.

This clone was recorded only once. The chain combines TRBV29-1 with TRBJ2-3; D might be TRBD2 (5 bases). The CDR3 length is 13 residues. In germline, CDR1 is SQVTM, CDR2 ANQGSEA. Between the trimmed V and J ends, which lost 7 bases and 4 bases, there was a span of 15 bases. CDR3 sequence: CSARASPADTQYF. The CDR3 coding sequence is TGCAGCGCGCGGGCCTCTCCCGCAGATACGCAGTATTTT.

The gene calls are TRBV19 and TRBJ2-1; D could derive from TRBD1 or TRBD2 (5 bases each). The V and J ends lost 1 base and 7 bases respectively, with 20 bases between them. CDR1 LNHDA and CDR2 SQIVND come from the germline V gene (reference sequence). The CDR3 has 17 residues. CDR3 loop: CASSIVLQMSGANEQFF. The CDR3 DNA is TGTGCCAGTAGTATAGTTCTTCAAATGTCCGGGGCGAATGAGCAGTTCTTC.

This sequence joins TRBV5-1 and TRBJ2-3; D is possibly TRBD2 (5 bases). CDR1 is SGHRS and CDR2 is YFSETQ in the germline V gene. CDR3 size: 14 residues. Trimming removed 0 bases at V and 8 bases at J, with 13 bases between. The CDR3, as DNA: TGCGCCAGCAGCTTGGTTCCGGCCGCGGGTACGCAGTATTTT. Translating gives CASSLVPAAGTQYF.

In DNA, the CDR3 is TGTGCCAGCAGTCCCCTAGCGACCGCGAACACCGGGGAGCTGTTTTTT. It specifies CASSPLATANTGELFF. V and J are TRBV27 and TRBJ2-2; tentatively, D is TRBD2 (6 bases). The CDR3 totals 16 residues. Trimming pared 5 bases from V and 0 bases from J, leaving 13 bases between. CDR1 and CDR2 (germline): MNHEY, SMNVEV (reference sequence).

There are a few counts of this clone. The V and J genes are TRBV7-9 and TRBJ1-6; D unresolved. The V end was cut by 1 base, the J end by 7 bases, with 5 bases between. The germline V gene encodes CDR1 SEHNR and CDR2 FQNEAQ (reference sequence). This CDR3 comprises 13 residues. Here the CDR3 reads CASSLVTNSPLHF. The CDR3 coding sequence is TGTGCCAGCAGCTTAGTGACGAATTCACCCCTCCACTTT.

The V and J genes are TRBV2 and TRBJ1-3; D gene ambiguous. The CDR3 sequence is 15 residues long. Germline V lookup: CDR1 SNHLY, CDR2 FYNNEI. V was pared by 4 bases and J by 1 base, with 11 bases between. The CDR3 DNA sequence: TGTGCCAGCAGTGTCCAACGGGTGTCTGGAAACACCATATATTTT. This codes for CASSVQRVSGNTIYF.

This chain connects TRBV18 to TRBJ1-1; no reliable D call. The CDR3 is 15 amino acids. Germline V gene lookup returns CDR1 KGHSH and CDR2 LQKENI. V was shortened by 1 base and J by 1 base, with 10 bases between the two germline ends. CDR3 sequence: CASSPRGPRNTEAFF. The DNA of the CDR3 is TGTGCCAGCTCACCACGAGGGCCCAGGAACACTGAAGCTTTCTTT. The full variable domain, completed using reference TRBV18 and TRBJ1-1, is NAGVMQNPRHLVRRRGQEARLRCSPMKGHSHVYWYRQLPEEGLKFMVYLQKENIIDESGMPKERFSAEFPKEGPSILRIQQVVRGDSAAYFCASSPRGPRNTEAFFGQGTRLTVV.

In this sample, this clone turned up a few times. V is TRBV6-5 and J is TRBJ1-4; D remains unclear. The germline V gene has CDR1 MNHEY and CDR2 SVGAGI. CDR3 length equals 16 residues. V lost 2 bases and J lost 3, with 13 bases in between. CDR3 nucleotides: TGTGCCAGCAGTTACAAGGGAATTGGTTCTAATGAAAAACTGTTTTTT. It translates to CASSYKGIGSNEKLFF.

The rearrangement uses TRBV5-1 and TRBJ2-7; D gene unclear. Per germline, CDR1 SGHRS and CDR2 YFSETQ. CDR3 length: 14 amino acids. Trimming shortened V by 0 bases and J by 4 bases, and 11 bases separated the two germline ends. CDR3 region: CASSLVVSPYEQYF. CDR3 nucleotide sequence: TGCGCCAGCAGCTTGGTTGTCTCGCCGTACGAGCAGTACTTC.

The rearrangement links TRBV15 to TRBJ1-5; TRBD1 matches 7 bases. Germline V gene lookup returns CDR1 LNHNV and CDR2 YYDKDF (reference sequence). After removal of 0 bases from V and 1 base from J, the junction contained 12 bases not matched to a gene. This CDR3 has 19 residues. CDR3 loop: CATSREFSGGGVSNQPQHF. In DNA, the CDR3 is TGTGCCACCAGCAGAGAATTTTCCGGAGGGGGCGTAAGCAATCAGCCCCAGCATTTT. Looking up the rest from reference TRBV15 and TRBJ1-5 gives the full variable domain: DAMVIQNPRYQVTQFGKPVTLSCSQTLNHNVMYWYQQKSSQAPKLLFHYYDKDFNNEADTPDNFQSRRPNTSFCFLDIRSPGLGDTAMYLCATSREFSGGGVSNQPQHFGDGTRLSIL.

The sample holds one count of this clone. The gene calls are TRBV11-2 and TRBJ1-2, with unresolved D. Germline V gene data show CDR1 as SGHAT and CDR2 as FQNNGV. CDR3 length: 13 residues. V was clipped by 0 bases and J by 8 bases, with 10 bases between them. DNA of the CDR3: TGTGCCAGCAGCTTAGATCGGCAGGTGGGCTACACCTTC. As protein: CASSLDRQVGYTF.